This T cell receptor (beta chain) was captured by sequencing in a study of blood T cell repertoires in COVID-19. This clone came up once. Participants' own reports of clinical history determined their cohort assignment. Before they entered the study, exposed participants had met a COVID-19 case within 2 weeks. Assay: immunoSEQ multiplex PCR; the TCRdb copy retains only in-frame clones and omits some. The top ten clones hold over 3% of a sample with under 250,000 clones, over 75% of them seen once. The CDR3 covers 16 residues. From germline, CDR1 is MGHDK and CDR2 SYGVNS. V was clipped by 6 bases and J by 1 base; unmatched bases: 5.

The clonotype was recovered from a woman aged 40 to 49 who had been exposed to COVID-19. Material for sequencing was PBMCs or T cells enriched from blood (not recorded which). The V gene is TRBV25-1, the J gene TRBJ2-2; 10 nucleotides align to TRBD1. In DNA form, the CDR3 reads TGTGCCAGCAGCCCCAGGACAGGGGGGAACACCGGGGAGCTGTTTTTT. Translation gives CASSPRTGGNTGELFF.